What follows describes a single T cell receptor (beta chain). Its antigen is not identified. The sample originates from a study of T cell responses to AZD1222 COVID-19 vaccine. Study as a whole: Analysis merged second doses at about 4 or about 12 weeks.

Trimming removed 4 bases from V and 5 bases from J, with 9 bases in between. The germline V gene has CDR1 KGHDR and CDR2 SFDVKD. This CDR3 is 13 amino acids long. Study results and limitations: There were mostly white British donors and more females than males, and clonal diversity was possibly underestimated.

Libraries were prepared by immunoSEQ multiplex PCR; TCRdb keeps only in-frame clonotypes and omits some of them. This sample has 95,000 to 110,000 clones, with around 90% found just once. This rearrangement joins TRBV24-1 to TRBJ2-3, with D perhaps being TRBD1 or TRBD2 (5 bases each). This TCR derives from an adult in good health. The sample was peripheral blood, taken on day 0 of AZD1222 vaccination. For the CDR3, the DNA is TGTGCCACCAGTGAATGGGACCGAGATACGCAGTATTTT. Its translation: CATSEWDRDTQYF.